The TCR beta chain under discussion was sequenced for a study of vaccination effects on CD4 cells after COVID-19. Study-level points and caveats: Sampling in the study covered few convalescent patients and included no early post-infection timepoints. Marked clonal contraction was seen late after vaccination (in both infection- and vaccine-induced clones).

Prior to sequencing, the ViraFEST assay stimulated PBMC with viral peptide pools, which expanded the antigen-specific CD4+ T cells. The culture ran for under eleven days, and then CD4+ T cells were isolated. Nucleocapsid antibodies were negative in the vaccine recipients, who had never had SARS-CoV-2 infection. They grew a few million PBMC in each well, adding approximately 10 IU/ml IL-2 and roughly 9.3 ug/ml peptides. With 3 bases removed from V and 8 bases from J, the gap between germline ends came to 10 bases. The germline V gene encodes CDR1 LGHDT and CDR2 YNNKEL (reference sequence). The CDR3 sequence is 12 residues long. TCRdb's copy holds only in-frame clones and misses some; the assay was immunoSEQ multiplex PCR. Of under 80,000 clones listed, 60% to 85% are singletons. Notes on this clone: Its antigen is not identified.

This sample comprised CD4+ T cells from PBMCs cultured with SARS-CoV-2 spike peptides, obtained before COVID-19 vaccination. The origin of this receptor is a human donor who received a COVID-19 vaccine. The chain uses TRBV3-1 (or the pseudogene TRBV3-2) and TRBJ1-1; tentatively, D is TRBD1 (6 bases). CDR3 in DNA: TGTGCCAGCAGCCAGGGGACAAAAGAAGCTTTCTTT. The encoded protein is CASSQGTKEAFF.